These 13 T cell receptor beta chains came from one sample sequenced in a study of CD8 T cells in ankylosing spondylitis. Study results and limitations: A TCR beta motif made of 7 to 9 highly homologous variants seemed typical of ankylosing spondylitis blood.

Using its own MiXCR run on the 5' RACE reads, TCRdb lists one record per CDR3 protein. This table has around 770,000 distinct CDR3 sequences, over 9.5% appearing once. Their antigens are not known. The specimen sequenced was blood, either unsorted or a sorted T cell fraction (not recorded which). These receptor sequences come from a male donor with ankylosing spondylitis.

The chain has TRBV20-1 and TRBJ2-1; 8 positions agree with TRBD2. Germline CDR1 DFQATT, CDR2 SNEGSKA (reference sequence). The V gene end was trimmed by 4 bases and the J gene end by 8 bases; junction bases not matched to a gene: 7. The CDR3 spans 13 residues. CDR3 amino acids: CSATRTSRDEQFF. The CDR3 bases are TGCAGTGCTACCCGGACTAGCAGAGATGAGCAGTTCTTC.

V is TRBV7-2 and J is TRBJ1-4; D is unclear. The CDR3 is 15 amino acids. V was cut by 1 base and J by 7 bases, with 13 bases left in between. Germline CDR1 SGHTA, CDR2 FQGNSA. DNA for the CDR3: TGTGCCAGCAGCTTAGATCCGCTCTTGACTGAAAAACTGTTTTTT. Its protein product is CASSLDPLLTEKLFF. The entire variable domain, with the rest obtained from reference TRBV7-2 and TRBJ1-4, is as follows: GAGVSQSPSNKVTEKGKDVELRCDPISGHTALYWYRQSLGQGLEFLIYFQGNSAPDKSGLPSDRFSAERTGGSVSTLTIQRTQQEDSAVYLCASSLDPLLTEKLFFGSGTQLSVL.

This clonotype has just a few counts. The chain couples TRBV5-1 to TRBJ2-7; D may be TRBD1 or TRBD2 (6 bases each). The CDR3 is made up of 16 amino acids. Trimming left V 4 bases short and J 7 bases short, with 24 bases between. Germline CDR1 reads SGHRS; CDR2 reads YFSETQ. CDR3 amino acids: CASSLYPGELGGEQYF. CDR3 coding DNA: TGCGCCAGCAGCCTCTATCCAGGGGAGCTCGGGGGAGAGCAGTACTTC.

V and J are TRBV7-9 and TRBJ2-7; 7 bases are a match to TRBD1. In germline, CDR1 is SEHNR, CDR2 FQNEAQ (reference sequence). With 0 bases clipped from V and 1 base from J, the junction kept 6 bases outside the gene matches. This CDR3 is built from 16 residues. CDR3 sequence reads: CASSLAATGISYEQYF. The CDR3 coding sequence is TGTGCCAGCAGCTTAGCCGCGACAGGGATTTCCTACGAGCAGTACTTC.

The chain joins TRBV29-1 to TRBJ2-7; D possibly corresponds to TRBD2 (6 bases). Germline V gives CDR1 SQVTM, CDR2 ANQGSEA. V was cut by 6 bases and J by 4 bases, with 16 bases left in between. The CDR3 spans 13 residues. CDR3 DNA sequence: TGCAGCGTAGCCCGGGAGACAGTGTACGAGCAGTACTTC. It yields the protein CSVARETVYEQYF.

V and J are TRBV20-1 and TRBJ2-3, with a tentative D call TRBD2 (5 bases). The germline V gene has CDR1 DFQATT and CDR2 SNEGSKA (reference sequence). Trimming took 4 bases from V and 6 from J, leaving 17 bases between them. The CDR3 has 14 residues. As DNA, the CDR3 is TGCAGTGCTACTCTGCGGGCTGGATCTGATACGCAGTATTTT. It translates to CSATLRAGSDTQYF.

V usage is TRBV20-1 and J usage is TRBJ1-1; D not certain. V lost 0 bases and J lost 4, with 18 bases in between. The CDR3 totals 16 residues. From germline, CDR1 is DFQATT and CDR2 SNEGSKA (reference sequence). As DNA, the CDR3 is TGCAGTGCTAGAGATCGGTTGGCAGCTGGGAGCACTGAAGCTTTCTTT. The encoded protein is CSARDRLAAGSTEAFF.

This chain joins TRBV27 and TRBJ2-7; the D is unclear. The CDR3 consists of 16 residues. Germline CDR1 reads MNHEY; CDR2 reads SMNVEV (reference sequence). Trimming pared 1 base from V and 0 bases from J, leaving 13 bases between. The CDR3 DNA reads as TGTGCCAGCAGTTTATTTGGGGTGGCGAGCTCCTACGAGCAGTACTTC. Protein: CASSLFGVASSYEQYF.

The chain recombines TRBV7-2 with TRBJ1-2, with 8 bases aligning to TRBD1. There are 15 residues in the CDR3. From germline, CDR1 is SGHTA and CDR2 FQGNSA. Losses at the gene ends were 2 bases for V and 7 bases for J; bases not matched to a gene: 9. The DNA for the CDR3 is TGTGCCAGCAGCTTAATGGTCGGACAGGGAGGTGGCTACACCTTC. Its protein product is CASSLMVGQGGGYTF.

Only a few counts were recorded for this clonotype. The chain links TRBV20-1 to TRBJ1-4, with a weak D call TRBD1 (5 bases). The ends were cut back, 3 bases at V and 4 bases at J, with 9 bases in the middle. This CDR3 is 13 amino acids long. Germline V lookup: CDR1 DFQATT, CDR2 SNEGSKA (reference sequence). CDR3 residues: CSASDSNNEKLFF. The CDR3 nucleotides read TGCAGTGCTAGTGACAGCAATAATGAAAAACTGTTTTTT.

The gene calls are TRBV11-2 and TRBJ2-5, with D perhaps matching TRBD1 or TRBD2 (7 bases each). The ends were cut back, 1 base at V and 3 bases at J, with 15 bases in the middle. The CDR3 loop spans 16 amino acids. CDR1 is SGHAT and CDR2 is FQNNGV in the germline V gene. The DNA for the CDR3 is TGTGCCAGCAGCTTAGTTGTCCAGGGGGGGGAAGAGACCCAGTACTTC. It translates to CASSLVVQGGEETQYF.

This clonotype occurred a few times. This chain links TRBV7-2 with TRBJ2-1; 9 nucleotides match TRBD1. The CDR3 contains 15 residues. The junction had 5 bases not matched to a gene; V was cut back by 5 bases and J by 3 bases. In germline, CDR1 is SGHTA, CDR2 FQGNSA. The CDR3 here is CASSRTGANYNEQFF. CDR3 in DNA: TGTGCCAGCAGCCGGACAGGGGCAAACTACAATGAGCAGTTCTTC.

The V call is TRBV2, the J call TRBJ2-7; D is tentatively TRBD1 or TRBD2 (7 bases each). V shed 4 bases and J shed 12 bases, with 19 bases lying between them. Germline CDR1 reads SNHLY; CDR2 reads FYNNEI. The length of the CDR3 is 13 residues. The CDR3 loop reads CASSVSGTEGTYF. The CDR3 DNA is TGTGCCAGCAGTGTGAGCGGGACAGAGGGGACGTACTTC.